This TCR beta chain was obtained from a study of beta chain features in type 1 diabetes (dated by TCRdb to 2016 to 2019). At the level of the whole study: No differences in mean age, gender distribution, total cell number or subset yield were found between patients and healthy donors. In the study, TCRB repertoires of sorted circulating CD4+ T cell subsets from recently diagnosed type 1 diabetes patients were compared with those of matched healthy donors. Naive and central memory subsets were obtained from all 30 or so donors, but regulatory and stem cell-like memory subsets were isolated from only 8 patients and roughly eight healthy donors. A total of approximately 99,000,000 sorted cells were examined across all samples, and RNA yield correlated strongly with the number of cells per subset. Summary of the overall study and its limitations: Only small numbers of individuals were included in the HLA sub-analyses, which left unresolved whether HLA type had any influence on TCRB rearrangement. Shorter templates might have been favored by PCR, but patient and control samples were amplified and corrected together, so both groups would have been affected equally by any skew. Patients with type 1 diabetes made fewer insertions and deleted more nucleotides at VDJ recombination sites, implying thymic rearrangement abnormalities. Sequencing cDNA rather than genomic DNA could over-represent highly expressing activated cells, although activation and CD3 levels did not differ between groups. Naive, central memory and regulatory TCRB repertoires appeared to be more alike among patients than among healthy donors. A moderate but significant shortening of TCRB CDR3 length was observed in type 1 diabetes patients in all four CD4+ subsets.

A single peripheral blood draw of around 0.11 L on average was collected from each donor into heparinised tubes. A BD FACSAria II and a panel including CD45RO, CCR7, CD25, CD127, CD95 and CD27 were used to sort naive, central memory, regulatory and stem cell-like memory CD4+ T cells. Every sorted population had a purity above 95%. PBMCs were separated immediately by Lymphoprep density gradient centrifugation and were stained directly, without being cultured. So that batch effects would be minimized, each experiment stained and sorted samples in pairs, pairing one healthy donor with one patient. In regard to this clone: Its antigen remains undetermined. Base qualities were left out, and no much larger clone turns up one base away.

The entire isolated RNA was reverse transcribed using the High Capacity cDNA Reverse Transcription Kit, and thus expressed TCRB transcripts were sequenced. Deep immunoSEQ sequencing was applied to naive, central memory and regulatory T cell samples, giving an average of about 3.7 million total reads per sample. After sorted cells were lysed in RLT buffer, RNA was extracted with DNase-treated RNeasy Micro or Mini kits, with the choice depending on cell number. To prevent cross-contamination, every cell subset was processed on its own, while patient and healthy donor samples were processed together. The immunoSEQ multiplex PCR was used to amplify TCRB sequences from cDNA, yielding 87-bp fragments that span the CDR3 region. The amplicons were sequenced using the Illumina HiSeq platform. In the original analysis: PCR bias was computationally corrected using synthetic template baselines, reads within Hamming distance 2 were collapsed, and singletons that could not be merged were discarded. By aligning reads against IMGT, V, D and J genes, CDR3 length, and insertions or deletions at six rearrangement sites were assigned. Clonotype counts were normalized to sorted cell number within each subset before computing true diversity and Gini coefficients with the tcR R package. The overlap coefficient, calculated on TCRB nucleotide sequences, was used to measure repertoire sharing. Out-of-frame TCRB sequences from naive cells were analyzed as a proxy for the pre-selection repertoire. TCRdb stores this immuneACCESS table with in-frame sequences only. Part of the clones is absent; in the studies checked, under half of the shortfall reflects unresolved V genes, and no reason is known for the rest. Clone size and the V and J calls come from that table; the DNA yielded D and trimming. The sample has hundreds of thousands of clones on record, about 14% of them singletons. The top ten hold less than 0.04% of the sample.

Looking up the germline V gene (reference sequence) yields CDR1 MNHEY and CDR2 SMNVEV. Including the terminal cysteine and phenylalanine, the CDR3 comprises 13 residues. This entry keeps only the CDR3 DNA: 39 bases, framed from base 1. From V the trimming removes 4 bases and from J it removes 4 bases, while the gene matches leave 2 bases of the junction unaccounted for. The specimen was naive CD4+ T cells from blood. Read against the paper, the sample's cell subset or site label means: true naive CD4+ T cells. The sequence links TRBV27 to TRBJ1-2; 8 bases in the junction line up with TRBD1. This clonotype was sampled from a man between 18 and 35 years old with type 1 diabetes. The CDR3 protein: CASSSDRAYGYTF. The bases are TGTGCCAGCAGTTCGGACAGGGCCTATGGCTACACCTTC.